This T cell receptor beta chain was captured by sequencing in a study of control samples from healthy donors and cancer patients. Clones were sequenced by immunoSEQ multiplex PCR, and TCRdb holds only the in-frame ones, with some missing. The sample holds around 100,000 clones, about nine tenths seen once. This CDR3 is 14 amino acids long. Germline CDR1 SGHTA, CDR2 FQGNSA. The V and J ends lost 6 bases and 6 bases respectively, with 17 bases between them. This chain connects TRBV7-2 to TRBJ1-1; D is perhaps TRBD1 (5 bases). The origin of this receptor is a human donor in good health. The donor label of this sample is uncertain. Specimen: blood. The DNA of the CDR3 is TGTGCCAGCAGTCAGAGGGGTGGTAGCTCTGAAGCTTTCTTT. This gives the protein CASSQRGGSSEAFF.